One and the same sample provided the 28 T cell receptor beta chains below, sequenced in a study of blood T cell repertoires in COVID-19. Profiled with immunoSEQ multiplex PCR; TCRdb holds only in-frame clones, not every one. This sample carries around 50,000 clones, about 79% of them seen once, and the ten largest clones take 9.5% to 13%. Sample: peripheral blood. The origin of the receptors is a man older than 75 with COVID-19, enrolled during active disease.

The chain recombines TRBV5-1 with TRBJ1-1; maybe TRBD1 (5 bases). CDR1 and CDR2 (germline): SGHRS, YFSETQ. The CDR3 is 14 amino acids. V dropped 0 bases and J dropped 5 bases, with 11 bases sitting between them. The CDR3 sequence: CASSLGTGETEAFF. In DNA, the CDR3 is TGCGCCAGCAGCTTGGGAACAGGAGAGACTGAAGCTTTCTTT.

CDR3 nucleotide sequence: TGTGCCAGCAGTTTAGGAGCCCTAGCCAAAAACATTCAGTACTTC. It encodes CASSLGALAKNIQYF. This sequence joins TRBV27 and TRBJ2-4; D gene uncertain. This CDR3 has 15 amino acids. Germline CDR1 is MNHEY and CDR2 is SMNVEV (reference sequence). Trimming took 2 bases from V and 0 from J, leaving 8 bases between them.

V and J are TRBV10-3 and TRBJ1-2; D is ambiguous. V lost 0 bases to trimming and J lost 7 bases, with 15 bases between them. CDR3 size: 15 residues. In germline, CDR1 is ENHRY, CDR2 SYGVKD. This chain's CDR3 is CAISESKGREGGYTF. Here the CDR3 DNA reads TGTGCCATCAGTGAGTCGAAGGGCAGAGAGGGTGGCTACACCTTC.

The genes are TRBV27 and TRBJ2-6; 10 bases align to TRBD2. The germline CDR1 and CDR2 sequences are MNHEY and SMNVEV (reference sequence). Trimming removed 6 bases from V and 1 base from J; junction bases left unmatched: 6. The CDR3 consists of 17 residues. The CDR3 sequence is CASSFLAGESGANVLTF. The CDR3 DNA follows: TGTGCCAGCAGCTTCCTAGCGGGAGAATCTGGGGCCAACGTCCTGACTTTC.

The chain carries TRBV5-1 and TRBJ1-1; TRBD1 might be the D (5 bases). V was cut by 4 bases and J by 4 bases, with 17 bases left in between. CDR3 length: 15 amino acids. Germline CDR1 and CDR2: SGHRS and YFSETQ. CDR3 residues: CASSPAGVPGTEAFF. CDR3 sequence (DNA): TGCGCCAGCAGCCCGGCGGGGGTACCAGGCACTGAAGCTTTCTTT.

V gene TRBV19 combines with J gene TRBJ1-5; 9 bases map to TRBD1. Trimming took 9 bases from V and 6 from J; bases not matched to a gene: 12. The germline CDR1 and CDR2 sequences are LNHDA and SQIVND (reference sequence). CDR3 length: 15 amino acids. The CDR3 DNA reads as TGTGCCAGCTTGGACAGGGGAGTAGGGGTTCAGCCCCAGCATTTT. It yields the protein CASLDRGVGVQPQHF.

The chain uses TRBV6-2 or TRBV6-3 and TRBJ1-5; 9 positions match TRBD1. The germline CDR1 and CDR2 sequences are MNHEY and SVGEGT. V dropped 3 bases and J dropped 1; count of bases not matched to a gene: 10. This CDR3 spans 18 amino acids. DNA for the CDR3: TGTGCCAGCAGTTATTGGACCGGGACAGGGAGGAGCAATCAGCCCCAGCATTTT. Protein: CASSYWTGTGRSNQPQHF.

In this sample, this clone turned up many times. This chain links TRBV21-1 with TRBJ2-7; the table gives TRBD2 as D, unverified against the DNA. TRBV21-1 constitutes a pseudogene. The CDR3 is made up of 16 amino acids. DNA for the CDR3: TGTGCCAGCAGCAACTGGGGACTAGCGGGAACCTACGAGCAGTACGTC. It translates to CASSNWGLAGTYEQYV.

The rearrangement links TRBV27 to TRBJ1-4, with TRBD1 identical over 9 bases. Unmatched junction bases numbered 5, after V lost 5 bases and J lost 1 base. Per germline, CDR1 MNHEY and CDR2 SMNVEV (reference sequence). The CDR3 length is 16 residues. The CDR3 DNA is TGTGCCAGCAGTAAAAGACAGGGGGTAACTAATGAAAAACTGTTTTTT. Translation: CASSKRQGVTNEKLFF.

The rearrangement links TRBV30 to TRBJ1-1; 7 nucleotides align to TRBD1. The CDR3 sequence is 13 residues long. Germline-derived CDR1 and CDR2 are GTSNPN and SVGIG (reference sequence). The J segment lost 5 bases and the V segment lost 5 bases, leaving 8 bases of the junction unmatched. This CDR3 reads CAWRQTGVTEAFF. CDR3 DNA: TGTGCCTGGCGCCAAACAGGGGTAACTGAAGCTTTCTTT.

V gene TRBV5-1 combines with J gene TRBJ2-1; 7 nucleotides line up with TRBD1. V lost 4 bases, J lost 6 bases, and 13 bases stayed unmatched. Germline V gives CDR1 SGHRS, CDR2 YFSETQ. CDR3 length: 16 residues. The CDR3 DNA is TGCGCCAGCAGCCAATCTGGGGGACAGAGTTTCAATGAGCAGTTCTTC. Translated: CASSQSGGQSFNEQFF.

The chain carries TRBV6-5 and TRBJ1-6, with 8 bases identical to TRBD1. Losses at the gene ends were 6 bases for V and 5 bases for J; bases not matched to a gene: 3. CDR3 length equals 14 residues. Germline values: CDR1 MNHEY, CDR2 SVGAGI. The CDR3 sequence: CASRDRVHNSPLHF. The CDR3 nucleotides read TGTGCCAGCAGGGACAGGGTTCATAATTCACCCCTCCACTTT.

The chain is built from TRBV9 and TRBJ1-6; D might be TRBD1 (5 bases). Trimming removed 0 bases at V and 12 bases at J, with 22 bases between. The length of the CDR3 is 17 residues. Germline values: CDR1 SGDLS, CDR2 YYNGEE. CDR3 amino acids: CASSVGGPGGLERPLHF. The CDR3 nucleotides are TGTGCCAGCAGCGTAGGGGGCCCCGGCGGTCTGGAGCGACCCCTCCACTTT.

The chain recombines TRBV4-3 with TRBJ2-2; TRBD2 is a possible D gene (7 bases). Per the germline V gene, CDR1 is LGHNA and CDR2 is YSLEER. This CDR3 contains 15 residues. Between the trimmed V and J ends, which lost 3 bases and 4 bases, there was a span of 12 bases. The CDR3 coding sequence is TGCGCCAGCAGCCACGGACAGCGGGGCACCGGGGAGCTGTTTTTT. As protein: CASSHGQRGTGELFF.

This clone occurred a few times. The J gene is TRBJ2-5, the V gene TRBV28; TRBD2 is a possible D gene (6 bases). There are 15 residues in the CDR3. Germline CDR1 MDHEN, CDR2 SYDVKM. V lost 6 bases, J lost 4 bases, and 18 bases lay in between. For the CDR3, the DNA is TGTGCCAGCAGGGCCCAGGAGGCCGGGGGAGAGACCCAGTACTTC. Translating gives CASRAQEAGGETQYF.

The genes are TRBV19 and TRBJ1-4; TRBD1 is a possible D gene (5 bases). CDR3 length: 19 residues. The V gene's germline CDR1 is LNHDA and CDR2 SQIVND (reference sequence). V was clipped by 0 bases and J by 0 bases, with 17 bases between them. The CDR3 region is CASSIDLFTGPATNEKLFF. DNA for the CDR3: TGTGCCAGTAGTATAGATCTCTTCACAGGCCCTGCAACTAATGAAAAACTGTTTTTT.

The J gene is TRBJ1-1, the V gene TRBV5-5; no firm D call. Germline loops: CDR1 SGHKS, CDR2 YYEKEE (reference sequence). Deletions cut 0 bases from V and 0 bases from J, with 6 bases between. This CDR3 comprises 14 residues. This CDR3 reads CASSLDSMNTEAFF. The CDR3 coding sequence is TGTGCCAGCAGCTTGGACAGCATGAACACTGAAGCTTTCTTT. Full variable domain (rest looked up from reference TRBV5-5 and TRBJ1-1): DAGVTQSPTHLIKTRGQQVTLRCSPISGHKSVSWYQQVLGQGPQFIFQYYEKEERGRGNFPDRFSARQFPNYSSELNVNALLLGDSALYLCASSLDSMNTEAFFGQGTRLTVV.

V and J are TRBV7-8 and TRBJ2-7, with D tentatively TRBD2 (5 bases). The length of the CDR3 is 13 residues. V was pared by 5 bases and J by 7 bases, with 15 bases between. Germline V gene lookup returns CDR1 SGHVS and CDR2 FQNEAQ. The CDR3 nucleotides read TGTGCCAGCAGCCACGGACCGGGGAAGGAGCAGTACGTC. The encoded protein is CASSHGPGKEQYV.

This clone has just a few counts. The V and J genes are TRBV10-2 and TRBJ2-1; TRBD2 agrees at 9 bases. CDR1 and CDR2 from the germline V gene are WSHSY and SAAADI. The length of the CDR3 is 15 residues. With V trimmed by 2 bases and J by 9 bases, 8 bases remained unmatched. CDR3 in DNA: TGCGCCAGCAGTGAGAGGGTAGCGGGAGCCATTGAGCAGTTCTTC. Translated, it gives CASSERVAGAIEQFF.

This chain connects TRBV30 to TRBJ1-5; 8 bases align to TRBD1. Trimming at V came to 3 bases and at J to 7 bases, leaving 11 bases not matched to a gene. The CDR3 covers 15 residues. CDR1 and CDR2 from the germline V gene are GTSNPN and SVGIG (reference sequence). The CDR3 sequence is CAWSQGQGFRQPQHF. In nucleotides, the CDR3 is TGTGCCTGGAGCCAAGGACAGGGATTCCGACAGCCCCAGCATTTT. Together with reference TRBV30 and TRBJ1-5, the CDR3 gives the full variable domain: SQTIHQWPATLVQPVGSPLSLECTVEGTSNPNLYWYRQAAGRGLQLLFYSVGIGQISSEVPQNLSASRPQDRQFILSSKKLLLSDSGFYLCAWSQGQGFRQPQHFGDGTRLSIL.

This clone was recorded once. The CDR3 sequence: CASSARVGTGELFF. The CDR3 nucleotides are TGTGCCAGCAGCGCCAGGGTTGGCACCGGGGAGCTGTTTTTT. The chain employs TRBV9 and TRBJ2-2; possibly TRBD1 for D (5 bases). CDR1 is SGDLS, CDR2 YYNGEE, per germline. The V end lost 3 bases, the J end lost 4 bases, and 10 bases lay between the germline ends. CDR3 size: 14 residues.

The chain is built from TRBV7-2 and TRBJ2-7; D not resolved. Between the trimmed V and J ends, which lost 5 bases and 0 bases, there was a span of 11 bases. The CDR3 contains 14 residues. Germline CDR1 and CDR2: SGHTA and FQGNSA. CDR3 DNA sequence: TGTGCCAGCAGCCTCCTGACTTTCTCCTACGAGCAGTACTTC. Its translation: CASSLLTFSYEQYF.

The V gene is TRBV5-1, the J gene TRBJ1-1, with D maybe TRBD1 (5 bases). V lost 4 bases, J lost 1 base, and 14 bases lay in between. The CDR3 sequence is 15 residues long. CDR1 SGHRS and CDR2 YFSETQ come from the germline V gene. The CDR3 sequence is CASSLSGVGNTEAFF. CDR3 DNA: TGCGCCAGCAGCCTGTCGGGGGTGGGGAACACTGAAGCTTTCTTT. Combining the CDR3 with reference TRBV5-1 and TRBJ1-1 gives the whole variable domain KAGVTQTPRYLIKTRGQQVTLSCSPISGHRSVSWYQQTPGQGLQFLFEYFSETQRNKGNFPGRFSGRQFSNSRSEMNVSTLELGDSALYLCASSLSGVGNTEAFFGQGTRLTVV.

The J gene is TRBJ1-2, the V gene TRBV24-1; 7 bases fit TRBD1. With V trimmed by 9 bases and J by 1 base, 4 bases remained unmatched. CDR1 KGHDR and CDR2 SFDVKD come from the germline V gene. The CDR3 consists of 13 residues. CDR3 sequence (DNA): TGTGCCACCGGGGACAGTCTTAACTATGGCTACACCTTC. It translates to CATGDSLNYGYTF.

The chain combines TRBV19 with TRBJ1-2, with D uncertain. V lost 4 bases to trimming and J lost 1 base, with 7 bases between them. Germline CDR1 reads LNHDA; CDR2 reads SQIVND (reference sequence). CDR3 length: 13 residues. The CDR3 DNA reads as TGTGCCAGTAGTACAATCTATAACTATGGCTACACCTTC. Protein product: CASSTIYNYGYTF.

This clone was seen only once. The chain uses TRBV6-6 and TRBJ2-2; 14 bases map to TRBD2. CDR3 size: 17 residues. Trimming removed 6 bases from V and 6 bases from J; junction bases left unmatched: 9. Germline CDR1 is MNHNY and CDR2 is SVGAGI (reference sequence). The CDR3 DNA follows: TGTGCCAGCAGCCGACTAGCGGGAGGGCCCCGGCCCGGGGAGCTGTTTTTT. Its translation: CASSRLAGGPRPGELFF.

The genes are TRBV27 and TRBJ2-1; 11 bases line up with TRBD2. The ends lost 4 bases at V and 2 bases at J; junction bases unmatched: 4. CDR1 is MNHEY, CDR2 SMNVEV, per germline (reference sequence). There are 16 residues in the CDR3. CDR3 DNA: TGTGCCAGCAGTTCCCGGACTAGCGGGCCCTACAATGAGCAGTTCTTC. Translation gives CASSSRTSGPYNEQFF.

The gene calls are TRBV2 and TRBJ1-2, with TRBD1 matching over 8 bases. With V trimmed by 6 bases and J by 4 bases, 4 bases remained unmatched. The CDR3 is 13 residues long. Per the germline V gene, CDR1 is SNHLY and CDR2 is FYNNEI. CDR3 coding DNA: TGTGCCAGCAGACGGACAGGGTCCTATGGCTACACCTTC. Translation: CASRRTGSYGYTF.